This TCR beta chain was found in a study of early T cells in non-severe SARS-CoV-2 infection (dated by TCRdb to 2020 to 2022). The study in broad terms: Because TCR sequencing relied on bulk RNA taken from unsorted whole blood, pairing of alpha and beta chains was not possible.

The library was made by 5' RACE. TCRdb records NextSeq 500 as the sequencer. Unique molecular identifiers were attached to individual cDNA molecules in the TCR library protocol so that sequencing error and PCR bias could be corrected. Both TCR alpha and beta chains were sequenced, and tight co-correlation was observed between alpha and beta sequence abundances in each sample. For the original study's pipeline: Decombinator V4 was used to annotate TCR sequences for V gene, J gene and CDR3. Expanded TCRs were defined as changing significantly between any two time points under a Poisson model with p below 0.0001. TCR abundances were normalised to the total number of TCRs sequenced in each sample and reported as counts per million. A search of VDJdb, accessed on 1 November 2021, was run for TCRs annotated to CMV, EBV and SARS-CoV-2, with TCRs annotated for multiple antigens excluded. TCRdb reanalyzed the raw reads on its own, using fastp at Q25 for trimming and MiXCR for clone calling, and kept in-frame beta chains. Identical CDR3 protein sequences are pooled into one entry, listed with their most common genes and DNA. V and J calls and clone size were set by TCRdb, not the authors. For this sample the table gives about 77,000 distinct CDR3 sequences, of which about 16% were detected only once. About 3.1% of the sample comes from the top ten.

Broader findings and caveats from the paper: VDJdb matching was skewed toward anti-spike CD8 responses and likely underestimated virus-specific expansions by missing private and CD4 specificities.

Of note for this clonotype: Its antigen is currently not known. No quality values exist for individual bases; no much larger clone is one base distant.

This was a case-control study nested in a cohort of healthcare workers in London, UK, who had nasopharyngeal swab PCR tests and blood samples taken every week. Healthcare workers were enrolled in the week of the UK lockdown, from 23 to 31 March 2020, and were followed every week for up to roughly 15 weeks. The TCR was taken from an adult who was a healthcare worker with PCR-confirmed SARS-CoV-2 infection or an uninfected control (not recorded which). The source material was whole blood.

The DNA is TGTGCCAGCAGTCCCGGGACCTACTACGAGCAGTACTTC. This translates into CASSPGTYYEQYF. The chain joins TRBV7-9 to TRBJ2-7, with the D call tentatively TRBD1 or TRBD2, each fitting 5 bases. CDR1 and CDR2 (SEHNR, FQNEAQ) derive from the germline V gene (reference sequence). V was cut back by 6 bases and J by 3 bases, leaving a gap of 12 bases between them. The CDR3 covers 13 residues, taking in both the cysteine and the phenylalanine. Only the CDR3 region is kept as DNA, spanning 39 bases read in frame from base 1. Reference TRBV7-9 and TRBJ2-7 proteins supply the regions before and after the CDR3; the full variable domain is: DTGVSQNPRHKITKRGQNVTFRCDPISEHNRLYWYRQTLGQGPEFLTYFQNEAQLEKSRLLSDRFSAERPKGSFSTLEIQRTEQGDSAMYLCASSPGTYYEQYFGPGTRLTVT.